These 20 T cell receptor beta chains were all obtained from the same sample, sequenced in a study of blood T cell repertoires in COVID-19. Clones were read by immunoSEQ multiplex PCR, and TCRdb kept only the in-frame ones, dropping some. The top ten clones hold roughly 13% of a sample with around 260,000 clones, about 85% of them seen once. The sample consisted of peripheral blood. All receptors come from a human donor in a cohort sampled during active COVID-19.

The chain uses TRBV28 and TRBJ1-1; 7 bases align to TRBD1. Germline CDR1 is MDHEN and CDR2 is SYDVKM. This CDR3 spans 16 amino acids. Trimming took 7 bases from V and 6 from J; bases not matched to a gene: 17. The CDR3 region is CASNTPGQTVLAEAFF. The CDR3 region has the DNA TGTGCCAGCAACACCCCGGGACAGACTGTTTTGGCTGAAGCTTTCTTT.

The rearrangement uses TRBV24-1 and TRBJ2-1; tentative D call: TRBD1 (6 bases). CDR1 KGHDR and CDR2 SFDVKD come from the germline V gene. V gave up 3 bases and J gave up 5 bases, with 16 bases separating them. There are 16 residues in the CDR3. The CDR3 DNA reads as TGTGCCACCAGTGATGCAAGTACGACAGGAAACAATGAGCAGTTCTTC. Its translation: CATSDASTTGNNEQFF.

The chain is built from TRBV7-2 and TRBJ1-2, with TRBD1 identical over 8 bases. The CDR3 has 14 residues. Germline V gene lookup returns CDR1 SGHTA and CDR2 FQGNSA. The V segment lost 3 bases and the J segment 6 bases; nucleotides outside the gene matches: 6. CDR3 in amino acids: CASSFRTGSDGYTF. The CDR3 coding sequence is TGTGCCAGCAGCTTCCGGACAGGGAGTGATGGCTACACCTTC.

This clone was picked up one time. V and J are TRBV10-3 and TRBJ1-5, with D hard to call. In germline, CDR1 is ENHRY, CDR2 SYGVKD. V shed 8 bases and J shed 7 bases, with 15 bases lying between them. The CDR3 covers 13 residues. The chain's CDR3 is CAISNTERQPQHF. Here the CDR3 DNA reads TGTGCCATCTCCAATACGGAGAGGCAGCCCCAGCATTTT.

CDR3 loop: CASGLAGIYEQFF. The CDR3 nucleotides read TGTGCCAGCGGGCTAGCGGGAATCTATGAGCAGTTCTTC. The chain joins TRBV5-4 to TRBJ2-1, with 9 bases lining up with TRBD2. In germline, CDR1 is SGHNT, CDR2 YYREEE (reference sequence). Losses at the gene ends were 7 bases for V and 8 bases for J; bases not matched to a gene: 7. The CDR3 runs 13 residues.

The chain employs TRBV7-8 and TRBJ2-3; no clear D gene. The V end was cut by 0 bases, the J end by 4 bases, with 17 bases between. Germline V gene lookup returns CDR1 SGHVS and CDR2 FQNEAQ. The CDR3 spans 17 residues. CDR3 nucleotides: TGTGCCAGCAGCTTAGCTAGGTCCCCTTTTCAGGCAGATACGCAGTATTTT. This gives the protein CASSLARSPFQADTQYF.

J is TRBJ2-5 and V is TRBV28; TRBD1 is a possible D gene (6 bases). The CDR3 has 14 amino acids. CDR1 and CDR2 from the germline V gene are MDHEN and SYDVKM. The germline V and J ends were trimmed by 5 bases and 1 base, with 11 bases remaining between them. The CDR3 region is CASSLGQSQETQYF. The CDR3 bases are TGTGCCAGCAGTCTAGGACAGTCCCAAGAGACCCAGTACTTC.

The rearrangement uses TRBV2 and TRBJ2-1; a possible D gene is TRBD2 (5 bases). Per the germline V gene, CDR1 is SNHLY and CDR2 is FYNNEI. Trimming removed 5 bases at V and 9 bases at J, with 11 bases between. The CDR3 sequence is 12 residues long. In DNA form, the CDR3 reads TGTGCCAGCAGTCTACTAGATAGTGAGCAGTTCTTC. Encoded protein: CASSLLDSEQFF.

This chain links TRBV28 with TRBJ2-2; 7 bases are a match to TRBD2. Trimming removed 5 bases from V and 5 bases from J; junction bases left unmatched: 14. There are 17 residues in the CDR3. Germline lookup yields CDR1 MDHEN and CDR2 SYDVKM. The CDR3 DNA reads TGTGCCAGCAGTCCCCTCTCTTTGCCGGGAGGTACCGGGGAGCTGTTTTTT. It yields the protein CASSPLSLPGGTGELFF.

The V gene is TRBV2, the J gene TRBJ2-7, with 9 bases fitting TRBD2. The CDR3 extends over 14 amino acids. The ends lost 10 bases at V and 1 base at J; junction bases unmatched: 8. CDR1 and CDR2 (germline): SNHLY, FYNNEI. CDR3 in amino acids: CATKAGGKSYEQYF. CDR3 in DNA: TGTGCCACAAAAGCGGGAGGAAAATCCTACGAGCAGTACTTC. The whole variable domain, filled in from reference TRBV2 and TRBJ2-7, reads EPEVTQTPSHQVTQMGQEVILRCVPISNHLYFYWYRQILGQKVEFLVSFYNNEISEKSEIFDDQFSVERPDGSNFTLKIRSTKLEDSAMYFCATKAGGKSYEQYFGPGTRLTVT.

The CDR3, as DNA: TGTGCCAGCAGCTTCCGGGTCACCTATGGCTACACCTTC. It yields the protein CASSFRVTYGYTF. The chain combines TRBV7-8 with TRBJ1-2, with unresolved D. The CDR3 sequence is 13 residues long. With 3 bases removed from V and 4 bases from J, the gap between germline ends came to 9 bases. Germline loops: CDR1 SGHVS, CDR2 FQNEAQ.

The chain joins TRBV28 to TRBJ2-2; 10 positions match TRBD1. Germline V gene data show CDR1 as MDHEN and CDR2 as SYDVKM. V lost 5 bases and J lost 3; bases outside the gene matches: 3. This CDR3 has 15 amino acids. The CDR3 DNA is TGTGCCAGCAGTGGGACAGGGGCTTACACCGGGGAGCTGTTTTTT. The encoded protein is CASSGTGAYTGELFF.

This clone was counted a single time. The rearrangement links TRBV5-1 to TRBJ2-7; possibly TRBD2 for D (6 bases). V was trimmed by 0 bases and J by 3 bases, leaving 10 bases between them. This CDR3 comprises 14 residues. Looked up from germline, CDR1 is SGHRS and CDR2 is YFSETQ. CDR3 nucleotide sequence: TGCGCCAGCAGCTTGGGACTAGATGTCTACGAGCAGTACTTC. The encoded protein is CASSLGLDVYEQYF.

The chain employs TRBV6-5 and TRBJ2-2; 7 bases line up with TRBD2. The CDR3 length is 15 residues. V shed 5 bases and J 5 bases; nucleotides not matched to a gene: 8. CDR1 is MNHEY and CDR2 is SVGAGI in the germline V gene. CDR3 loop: CASSKGIAGTGELFF. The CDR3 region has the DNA TGTGCCAGCAGTAAGGGGATAGCGGGTACCGGGGAGCTGTTTTTT.

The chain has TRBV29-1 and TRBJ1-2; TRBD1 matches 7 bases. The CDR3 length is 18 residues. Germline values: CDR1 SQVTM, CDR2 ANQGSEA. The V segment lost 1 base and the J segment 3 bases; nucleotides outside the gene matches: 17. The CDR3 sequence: CSVEGVGRGILYDYGYTF. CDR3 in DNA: TGCAGCGTTGAAGGTGTAGGCAGGGGGATTCTCTATGACTATGGCTACACCTTC.

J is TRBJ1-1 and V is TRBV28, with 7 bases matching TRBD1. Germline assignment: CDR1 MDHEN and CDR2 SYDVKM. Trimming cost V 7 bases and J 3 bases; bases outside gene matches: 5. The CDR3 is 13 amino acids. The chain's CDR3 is CASITGVDTEAFF. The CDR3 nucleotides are TGTGCCAGCATTACAGGGGTGGACACTGAAGCTTTCTTT.

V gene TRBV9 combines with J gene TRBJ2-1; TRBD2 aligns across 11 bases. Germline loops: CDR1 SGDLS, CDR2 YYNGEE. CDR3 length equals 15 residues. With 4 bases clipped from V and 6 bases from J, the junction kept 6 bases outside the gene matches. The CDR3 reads CASSRGTSGSNEQFF. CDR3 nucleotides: TGTGCCAGCAGCCGAGGGACTAGCGGATCCAATGAGCAGTTCTTC. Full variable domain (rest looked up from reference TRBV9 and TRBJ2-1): DSGVTQTPKHLITATGQRVTLRCSPRSGDLSVYWYQQSLDQGLQFLIQYYNGEERAKGNILERFSAQQFPDLHSELNLSSLELGDSALYFCASSRGTSGSNEQFFGPGTRLTVL.

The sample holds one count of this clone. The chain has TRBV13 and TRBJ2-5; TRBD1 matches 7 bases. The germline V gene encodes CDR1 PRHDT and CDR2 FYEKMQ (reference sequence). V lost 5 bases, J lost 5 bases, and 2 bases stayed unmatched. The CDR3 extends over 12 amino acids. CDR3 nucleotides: TGTGCCAGCAGCCTGACAGGGGAGACCCAGTACTTC. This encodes CASSLTGETQYF.

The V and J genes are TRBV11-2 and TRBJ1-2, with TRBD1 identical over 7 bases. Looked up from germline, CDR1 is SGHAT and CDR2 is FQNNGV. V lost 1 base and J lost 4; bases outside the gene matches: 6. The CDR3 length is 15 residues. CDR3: CASSLVGSGGYGYTF. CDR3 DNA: TGTGCCAGCAGCTTAGTTGGGTCAGGGGGCTATGGCTACACCTTC.

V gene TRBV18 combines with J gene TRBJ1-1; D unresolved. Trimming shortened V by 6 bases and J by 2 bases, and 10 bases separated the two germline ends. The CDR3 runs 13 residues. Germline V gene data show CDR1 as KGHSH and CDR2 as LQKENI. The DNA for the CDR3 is TGTGCCAGCTCCCCCACAAGAAACACTGAAGCTTTCTTT. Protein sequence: CASSPTRNTEAFF.